This passage covers 12 T cell receptor beta chains from one sample sequenced in a study of radiotherapy plus CTLA-4 blockade in lung cancer. Sequencing used immunoSEQ multiplex PCR; TCRdb keeps in-frame clones, though not all of them. The repertoire holds roughly 54,000 clones, roughly 86% seen once, with around 4.8% in the top ten. Material: peripheral blood, obtained from a patient treated with radiotherapy plus ipilimumab. These receptors were obtained from a human donor with non-small cell lung cancer whose response to radiotherapy plus ipilimumab could not be evaluated.

A note on this clone: Other DNA sequences in the sample encode the same CDR3. The chain has TRBV9 and TRBJ2-2; D may be TRBD1 (5 bases). The germline gives CDR1 SGDLS, CDR2 YYNGEE. Trimming took 3 bases from V and 0 from J, leaving 12 bases between them. The CDR3 has 16 residues. The CDR3 reads CASSEGQGANTGELFF. DNA of the CDR3: TGTGCCAGCAGCGAAGGACAAGGGGCGAACACCGGGGAGCTGTTTTTT.

The chain employs TRBV10-3 and TRBJ1-1, with D uncertain. This CDR3 spans 13 amino acids. Deletions cut 5 bases from V and 6 bases from J, with 13 bases between. CDR1 is ENHRY, CDR2 SYGVKD, per germline. CDR3 DNA: TGTGCCATCAGTCCAACGGGTACCGCTGAAGCTTTCTTT. Encoded protein: CAISPTGTAEAFF.

The chain links TRBV5-1 to TRBJ2-3; no definite D call. V was cut by 0 bases and J by 4 bases, with 12 bases left in between. The CDR3 contains 15 residues. CDR1 is SGHRS, CDR2 YFSETQ, per germline. CDR3 protein: CASSLVAGMADTQYF. In DNA form, the CDR3 reads TGCGCCAGCAGCTTGGTGGCAGGCATGGCAGATACGCAGTATTTT. The full variable domain, with the rest looked up from reference TRBV5-1 and TRBJ2-3, is KAGVTQTPRYLIKTRGQQVTLSCSPISGHRSVSWYQQTPGQGLQFLFEYFSETQRNKGNFPGRFSGRQFSNSRSEMNVSTLELGDSALYLCASSLVAGMADTQYFGPGTRLTVL.

The J gene is TRBJ2-7, the V gene TRBV5-8, with a weak D call TRBD1 (6 bases). Germline lookup yields CDR1 SGHTS and CDR2 YDEGEE. CDR3 length: 15 residues. Trimming took off 1 base at V and 3 bases at J, with 14 bases between the two ends. The CDR3 reads CASSLSQGPFYEQYF. The CDR3 DNA reads TGTGCCAGCAGCTTGTCCCAGGGGCCGTTCTACGAGCAGTACTTC.

V usage is TRBV7-9 and J usage is TRBJ2-2; maybe TRBD1 (5 bases). CDR3 length: 15 residues. Germline V gene sequence: CDR1 SEHNR, CDR2 FQNEAQ (reference sequence). With 5 bases removed from V and 3 bases from J, the gap between germline ends came to 13 bases. CDR3 sequence reads: CASSLGASHTGELFF. The CDR3 coding sequence is TGTGCCAGCAGCCTTGGGGCGTCTCACACCGGGGAGCTGTTTTTT.

The chain links TRBV10-3 to TRBJ2-1, with unresolved D. The V gene lost 5 bases and the J gene lost 6 bases, with 5 bases spanning the gap. The CDR3 consists of 11 residues. Looked up from germline, CDR1 is ENHRY and CDR2 is SYGVKD. CDR3 in DNA: TGTGCCATCAGTAGACTCAATGAGCAGTTCTTC. This translates into CAISRLNEQFF.

The chain combines TRBV9 with TRBJ2-1; 10 bases line up with TRBD2. The germline gives CDR1 SGDLS, CDR2 YYNGEE. This CDR3 has 16 residues. After removal of 0 bases from V and 10 bases from J, the junction contained 10 bases not matched to a gene. The CDR3: CASSVELAGRLTEQFF. The CDR3 bases are TGTGCCAGCAGCGTAGAACTAGCGGGACGGTTAACCGAGCAGTTCTTC.

This clone was picked up one time. The chain recombines TRBV7-6 with TRBJ2-7, with TRBD1 identical over 10 bases. After removal of 2 bases from V and 0 bases from J, the junction contained 1 base not matched to a gene. There are 15 residues in the CDR3. Germline assignment: CDR1 SGHVS and CDR2 FNYEAQ. Here the CDR3 reads CASSLWDRGSYEQYF. The CDR3 coding sequence is TGTGCCAGCAGCTTATGGGACAGGGGCTCCTACGAGCAGTACTTC.

The chain uses TRBV28 and TRBJ1-5; a weak D match, TRBD1 (5 bases). The CDR3 is 17 residues long. Germline-derived CDR1 and CDR2 are MDHEN and SYDVKM. The V end lost 6 bases, the J end lost 2 bases, and 20 bases lay between the germline ends. CDR3 DNA: TGTGCCAGCAGAACGGGAGGGGCTAAATACGGCAATCAGCCCCAGCATTTT. This gives the protein CASRTGGAKYGNQPQHF.

The chain has TRBV6-1 and TRBJ1-1, with 8 bases lining up with TRBD1. The CDR3 runs 13 residues. Germline trimming cut 8 bases from V and 0 bases from J; bases unmatched to any gene: 2. CDR1 is MNHNS and CDR2 is SASEGT in the germline V gene. The CDR3 coding sequence is TGTGCCAGCGGACAGGGCCTGAACACTGAAGCTTTCTTT. Its translation is CASGQGLNTEAFF.

The CDR3 spells CASNPLYRANIQYF. Here the CDR3 DNA reads TGTGCCAGCAACCCCCTTTACAGGGCGAACATTCAGTACTTC. The rearrangement joins TRBV11-2 to TRBJ2-4, with D maybe TRBD1 (6 bases). V lost 7 bases and J lost 7, with 17 bases in between. The CDR3 contains 14 residues. Per the germline V gene, CDR1 is SGHAT and CDR2 is FQNNGV.

This chain joins TRBV29-1 and TRBJ1-3, with 9 bases lining up with TRBD1. Germline assignment: CDR1 SQVTM and CDR2 ANQGSEA. The CDR3 totals 14 residues. Trimming at V came to 6 bases and at J to 1 base, leaving 4 bases not matched to a gene. The CDR3 region has the DNA TGCAGCGTCGGGACAGGGTGGTCTGGAAACACCATATATTTT. Its translation: CSVGTGWSGNTIYF.